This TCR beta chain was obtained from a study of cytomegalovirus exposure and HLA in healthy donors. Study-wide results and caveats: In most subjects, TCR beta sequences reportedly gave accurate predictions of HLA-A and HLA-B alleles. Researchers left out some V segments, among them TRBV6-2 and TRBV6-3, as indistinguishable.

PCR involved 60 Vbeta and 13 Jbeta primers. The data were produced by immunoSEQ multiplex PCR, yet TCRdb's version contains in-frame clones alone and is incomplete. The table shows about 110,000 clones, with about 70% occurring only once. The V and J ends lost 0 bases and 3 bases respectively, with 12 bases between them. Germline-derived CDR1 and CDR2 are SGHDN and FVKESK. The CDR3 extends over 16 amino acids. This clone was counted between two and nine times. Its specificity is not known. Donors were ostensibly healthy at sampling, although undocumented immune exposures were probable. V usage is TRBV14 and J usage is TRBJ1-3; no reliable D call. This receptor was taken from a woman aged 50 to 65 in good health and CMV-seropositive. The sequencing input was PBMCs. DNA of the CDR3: TGTGCCAGCAGCCAAGATCTCTCTCGAGTTGGAAACACCATATATTTT. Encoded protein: CASSQDLSRVGNTIYF.